The 27 T cell receptor beta chains below come from one sample, sequenced in a study of T cells expressing NK-cell markers. Using the 5' RACE reads, TCRdb records one entry per CDR3 protein without DNA. Seen in this sample are about 550,000 distinct CDR3 sequences; the ten most common clones hold under 4.5%. The specimen was blood T cells: a sorted CD56 or NKG2C T cell subset, CD4+ or CD8+ T cells, or bulk PBMC T cells (not recorded which). Receptors originate from a man aged 18 to 35 in good health.

V gene TRBV12-3 or TRBV12-4 combines with J gene TRBJ1-1; TCRdb names TRBD1, which stays unverified in the absence of DNA. The CDR3 has 13 amino acids. This chain's CDR3 is CASRYTGGTEAFF.

The V gene is TRBV7-2, the J gene TRBJ2-1; the D call from TCRdb, TRBD2, cannot be confirmed without DNA. Germline V CDR1 and CDR2: SGHTA, FQGNSA. This CDR3 spans 17 amino acids. CDR3 sequence reads: CASNIWATSAPYNEQFF.

The chain combines TRBV10-3 with TRBJ2-1. The CDR3 sequence is 14 residues long. Germline V gene sequence: CDR1 ENHRY, CDR2 SYGVKD. CDR3 amino acids: CAISESQFANEQFF.

The CDR3 is CASSFGSFSTRYF. V usage is TRBV12-3 or TRBV12-4 and J usage is TRBJ2-3; TCRdb's assignment of TRBD2 cannot be checked, as there is no DNA. The CDR3 is made up of 13 amino acids.

The chain couples TRBV29-1 to TRBJ2-1; the TRBD1 assignment by TCRdb is unverifiable without DNA. Germline CDR1 SQVTM, CDR2 ANQGSEA. The CDR3 has 13 residues. CDR3 residues: CSVAISRQNEQFF.

J is TRBJ2-4 and V is TRBV5-1; TCRdb's D call, TRBD1, is unchecked because there is no DNA. The CDR3 contains 14 residues. Germline lookup yields CDR1 SGHRS and CDR2 YFSETQ. The CDR3 region is CASSRDRGGNIQYF.

This chain links TRBV6-1 with TRBJ2-1; TCRdb picks TRBD1, but there is no DNA to check that call. From germline, CDR1 is MNHNS and CDR2 SASEGT. The CDR3 runs 15 residues. The CDR3 reads CASRAGADRVGEQFF.

This rearrangement joins TRBV24-1 to TRBJ1-5; there is no DNA to check the TCRdb D call of TRBD1. CDR1 and CDR2 (germline): KGHDR, SFDVKD. This CDR3 comprises 15 residues. This chain's CDR3 is CATSAETGDNQPQHF.

V and J are TRBV6-2 or TRBV6-3 and TRBJ2-7; the TRBD2 assignment by TCRdb is unverifiable without DNA. The CDR3 contains 14 residues. In germline, CDR1 is MNHEY, CDR2 SVGEGT. This CDR3 is CASRMGLAWNEQYF.

This CDR3 is CATSAGQFGSDTQYF. The rearrangement links TRBV24-1 to TRBJ2-3. Germline V gene data show CDR1 as KGHDR and CDR2 as SFDVKD. This CDR3 has 15 amino acids.

The gene calls are TRBV7-8 and TRBJ2-7; TCRdb lists TRBD1, though no DNA is available to test this call. This CDR3 spans 14 amino acids. Germline V lookup: CDR1 SGHVS, CDR2 FQNEAQ. CDR3 residues: CASSSSDRRDEQYF.

The rearrangement links TRBV7-9 to TRBJ2-1; the D call of TRBD2 rests on TCRdb alone, since no DNA is present to check it. The CDR3 consists of 17 residues. In germline, CDR1 is SEHNR, CDR2 FQNEAQ (reference sequence). The CDR3 protein is CASSSGTLAGGPNEQFF.

The chain employs TRBV11-3 and TRBJ2-3. Germline V gives CDR1 SGHNT, CDR2 YENEEA. The CDR3 loop spans 14 amino acids. CDR3 protein: CASSQVKRTDTQYF.

This chain links TRBV7-9 with TRBJ1-6. The CDR3 length is 16 residues. Germline loops: CDR1 SEHNR, CDR2 FQNEAQ (reference sequence). The CDR3 here is CASSLGSSSYNSPLHF.

The chain is built from TRBV7-2 and TRBJ2-7. Germline assignment: CDR1 SGHTA and CDR2 FQGNSA. The CDR3 is 13 amino acids. The CDR3 spells CASSHRGTYEQYF.

V is TRBV5-1 and J is TRBJ1-2; TCRdb calls TRBD1, which cannot be checked without DNA. Germline V gives CDR1 SGHRS, CDR2 YFSETQ. This CDR3 has 14 amino acids. CDR3 sequence reads: CASSGGGERYGYTF.

The chain is built from TRBV7-6 and TRBJ2-1; TCRdb designates TRBD2, a call that cannot be tested without DNA. Germline loops: CDR1 SGHVS, CDR2 FNYEAQ. CDR3 length: 16 residues. CDR3 protein: CASSLGGGREYNEQFF.

The V call is TRBV9, the J call TRBJ2-1. Germline values: CDR1 SGDLS, CDR2 YYNGEE. The CDR3 is 13 amino acids. CDR3: CASSVAGLDEQFF.

Here the CDR3 reads CASSREGLYNEQFF. The genes are TRBV19 and TRBJ2-1; TCRdb's D call of TRBD2 is untestable without DNA. Germline loops: CDR1 LNHDA, CDR2 SQIVND (reference sequence). The CDR3 is 14 residues long.

This chain links TRBV20-1 with TRBJ2-3; TCRdb's D gene call, TRBD1, goes unchecked for lack of DNA. Germline assignment: CDR1 DFQATT and CDR2 SNEGSKA (reference sequence). This CDR3 spans 13 amino acids. CDR3 protein: CSASLPVADTQYF.

This chain joins TRBV5-8 and TRBJ1-3; TCRdb lists TRBD1, though no DNA is available to test this call. This CDR3 is 18 amino acids long. Germline V gene data show CDR1 as SGHTS and CDR2 as YDEGEE. The CDR3 here is CASSLYIGHQTSGNTIYF.

The chain has TRBV12-3 or TRBV12-4 and TRBJ2-1; there is no DNA to check the TCRdb D call of TRBD1. CDR3 length equals 12 residues. The CDR3 reads CASSQSIGKQFF.

The V gene is TRBV19, the J gene TRBJ2-3; checking the TCRdb D call of TRBD1 is not possible without DNA. The CDR3 covers 13 residues. Germline CDR1 reads LNHDA; CDR2 reads SQIVND (reference sequence). The CDR3 sequence is CASSIDHGQGQYF.

The V call is TRBV4-3, the J call TRBJ1-4. Germline V CDR1 and CDR2: LGHNA, YSLEER. The CDR3 loop spans 14 amino acids. The CDR3 loop is CASSELATNEKLFF.

The genes are TRBV29-1 and TRBJ2-7; TCRdb reports TRBD1, a call that lacks DNA to check it against. The CDR3 sequence is 14 residues long. Germline V gene lookup returns CDR1 SQVTM and CDR2 ANQGSEA. The CDR3: CSVRQALSPYEQYF.

The rearrangement joins TRBV20-1 to TRBJ2-7; TCRdb calls TRBD1, which cannot be checked without DNA. Per the germline V gene, CDR1 is DFQATT and CDR2 is SNEGSKA (reference sequence). This CDR3 region has 15 residues. CDR3 amino acids: CSASQVGRPSYEQYF.

The V call is TRBV6-1, the J call TRBJ2-2; the D call of TRBD2 rests on TCRdb alone, since no DNA is present to check it. Germline V lookup: CDR1 MNHNS, CDR2 SASEGT. The CDR3 is 17 residues long. Here the CDR3 reads CASKLNGGTSGTGELFF.